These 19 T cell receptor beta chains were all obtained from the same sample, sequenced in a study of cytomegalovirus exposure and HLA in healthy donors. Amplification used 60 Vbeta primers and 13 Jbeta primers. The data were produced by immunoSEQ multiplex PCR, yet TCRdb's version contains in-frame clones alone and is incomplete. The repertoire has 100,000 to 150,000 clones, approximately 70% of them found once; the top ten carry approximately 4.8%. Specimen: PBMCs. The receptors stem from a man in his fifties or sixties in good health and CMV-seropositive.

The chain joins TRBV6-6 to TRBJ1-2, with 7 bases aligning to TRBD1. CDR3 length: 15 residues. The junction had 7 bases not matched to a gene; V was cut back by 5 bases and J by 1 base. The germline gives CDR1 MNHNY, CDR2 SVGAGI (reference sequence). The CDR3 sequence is CASSKTGILNYGYTF. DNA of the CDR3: TGTGCCAGCAGTAAGACAGGGATACTTAACTATGGCTACACCTTC.

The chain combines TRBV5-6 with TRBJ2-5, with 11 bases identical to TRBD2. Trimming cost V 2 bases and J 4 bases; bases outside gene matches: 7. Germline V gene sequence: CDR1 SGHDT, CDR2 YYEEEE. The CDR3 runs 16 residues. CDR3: CASSFLAGGRGETQYF. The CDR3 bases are TGTGCCAGCAGCTTCCTAGCGGGGGGTCGGGGAGAGACCCAGTACTTC.

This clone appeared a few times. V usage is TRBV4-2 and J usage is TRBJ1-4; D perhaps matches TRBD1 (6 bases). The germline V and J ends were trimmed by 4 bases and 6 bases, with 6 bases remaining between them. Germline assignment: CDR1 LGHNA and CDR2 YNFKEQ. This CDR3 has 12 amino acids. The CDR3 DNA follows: TGTGCCAGCAGCCCAGGGGATGAAAAACTGTTTTTT. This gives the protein CASSPGDEKLFF.

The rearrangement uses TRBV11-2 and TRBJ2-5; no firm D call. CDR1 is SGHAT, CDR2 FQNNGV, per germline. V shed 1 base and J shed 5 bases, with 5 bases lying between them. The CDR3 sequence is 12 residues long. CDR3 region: CASSLVRETQYF. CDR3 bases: TGTGCCAGCAGCTTAGTGAGGGAGACCCAGTACTTC.

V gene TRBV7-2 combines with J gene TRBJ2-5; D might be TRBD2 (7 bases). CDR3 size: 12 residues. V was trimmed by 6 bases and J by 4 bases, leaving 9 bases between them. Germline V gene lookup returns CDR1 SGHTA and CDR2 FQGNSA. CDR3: CASRGGGETQYF. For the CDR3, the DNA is TGTGCCAGCAGAGGGGGGGGAGAGACCCAGTACTTC.

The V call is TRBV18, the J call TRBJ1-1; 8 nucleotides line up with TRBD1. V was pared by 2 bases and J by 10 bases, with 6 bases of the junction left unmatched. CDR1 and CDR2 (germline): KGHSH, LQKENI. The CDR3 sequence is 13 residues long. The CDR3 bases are TGTGCCAGCTCACCAAAGGACAGGGTAGGAGCTTTCTTT. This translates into CASSPKDRVGAFF.

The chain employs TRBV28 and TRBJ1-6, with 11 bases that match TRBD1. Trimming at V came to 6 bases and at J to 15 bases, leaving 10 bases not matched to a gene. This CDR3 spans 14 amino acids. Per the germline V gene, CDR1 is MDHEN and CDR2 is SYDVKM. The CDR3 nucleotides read TGTGCCAGCAGGAAAGGGACAGGGGGTTTGGTCCTCCACTTT. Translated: CASRKGTGGLVLHF.

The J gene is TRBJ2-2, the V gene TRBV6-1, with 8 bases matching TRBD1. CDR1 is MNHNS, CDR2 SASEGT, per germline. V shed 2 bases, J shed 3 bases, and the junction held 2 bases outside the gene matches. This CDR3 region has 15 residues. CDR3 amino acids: CASSETGGYTGELFF. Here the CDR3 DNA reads TGTGCCAGCAGTGAAACAGGGGGTTACACCGGGGAGCTGTTTTTT.

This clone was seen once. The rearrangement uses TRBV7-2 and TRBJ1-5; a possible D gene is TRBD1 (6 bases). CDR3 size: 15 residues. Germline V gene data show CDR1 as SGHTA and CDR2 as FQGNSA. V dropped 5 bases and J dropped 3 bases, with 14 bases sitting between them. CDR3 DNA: TGTGCCAGCAGCCACAGAGGGGGTACCAATCAGCCCCAGCATTTT. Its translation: CASSHRGGTNQPQHF. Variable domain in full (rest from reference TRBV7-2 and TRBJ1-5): GAGVSQSPSNKVTEKGKDVELRCDPISGHTALYWYRQSLGQGLEFLIYFQGNSAPDKSGLPSDRFSAERTGGSVSTLTIQRTQQEDSAVYLCASSHRGGTNQPQHFGDGTRLSIL.

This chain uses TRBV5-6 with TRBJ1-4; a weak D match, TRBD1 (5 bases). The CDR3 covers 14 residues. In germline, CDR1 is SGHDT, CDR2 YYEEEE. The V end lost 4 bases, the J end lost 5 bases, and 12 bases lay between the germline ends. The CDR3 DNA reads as TGTGCCAGCAGCGGGGGGGGACCCAATGAAAAACTGTTTTTT. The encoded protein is CASSGGGPNEKLFF.

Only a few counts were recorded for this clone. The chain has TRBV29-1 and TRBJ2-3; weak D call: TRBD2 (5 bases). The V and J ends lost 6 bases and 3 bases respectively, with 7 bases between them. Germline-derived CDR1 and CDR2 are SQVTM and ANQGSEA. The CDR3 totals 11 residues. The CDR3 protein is CSVGVTDTQYF. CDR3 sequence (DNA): TGCAGCGTCGGGGTTACAGATACGCAGTATTTT.

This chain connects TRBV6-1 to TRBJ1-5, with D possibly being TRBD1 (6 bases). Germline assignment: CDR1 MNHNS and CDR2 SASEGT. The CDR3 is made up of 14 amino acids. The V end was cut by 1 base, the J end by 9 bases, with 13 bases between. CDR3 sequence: CASSEVWGQMPQHF. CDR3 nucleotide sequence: TGTGCCAGCAGTGAAGTCTGGGGGCAAATGCCCCAGCATTTT.

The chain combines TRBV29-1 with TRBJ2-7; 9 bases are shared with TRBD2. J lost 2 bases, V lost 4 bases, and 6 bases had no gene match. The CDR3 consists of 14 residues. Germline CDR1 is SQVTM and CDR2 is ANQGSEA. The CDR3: CSVVRLAVPYEQYF. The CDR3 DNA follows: TGCAGCGTTGTCCGACTAGCGGTTCCCTACGAGCAGTACTTC.

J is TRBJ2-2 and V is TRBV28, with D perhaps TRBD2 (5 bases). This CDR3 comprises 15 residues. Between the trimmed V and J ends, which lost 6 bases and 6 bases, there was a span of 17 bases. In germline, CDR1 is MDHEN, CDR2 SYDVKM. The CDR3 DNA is TGTGCCAGCAGCCAATTATTCGCGGGCGCCGGGGAGCTGTTTTTT. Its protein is CASSQLFAGAGELFF.

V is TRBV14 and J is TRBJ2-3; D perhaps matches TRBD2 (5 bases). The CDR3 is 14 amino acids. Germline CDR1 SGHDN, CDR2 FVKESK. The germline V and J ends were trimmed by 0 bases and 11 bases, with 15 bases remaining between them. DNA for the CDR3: TGTGCCAGCAGCCAAGATCTGGTCGACGGGGAGCAGTATTTT. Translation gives CASSQDLVDGEQYF.

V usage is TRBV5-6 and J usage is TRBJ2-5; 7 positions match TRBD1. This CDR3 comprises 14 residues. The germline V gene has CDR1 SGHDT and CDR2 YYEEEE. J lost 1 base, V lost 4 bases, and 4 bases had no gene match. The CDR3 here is CASSPGTVQETQYF. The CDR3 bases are TGTGCCAGCAGCCCCGGGACAGTCCAAGAGACCCAGTACTTC. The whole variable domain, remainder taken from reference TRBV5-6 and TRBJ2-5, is DAGVTQSPTHLIKTRGQQVTLRCSPKSGHDTVSWYQQALGQGPQFIFQYYEEEERQRGNFPDRFSGHQFPNYSSELNVNALLLGDSALYLCASSPGTVQETQYFGPGTRLLVL.

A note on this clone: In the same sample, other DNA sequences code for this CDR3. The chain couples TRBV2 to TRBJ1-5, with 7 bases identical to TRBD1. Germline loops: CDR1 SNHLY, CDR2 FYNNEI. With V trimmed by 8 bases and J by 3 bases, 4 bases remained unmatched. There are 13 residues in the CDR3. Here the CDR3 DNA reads TGTGCCAGCGCTGGACAGGCCAATCAGCCCCAGCATTTT. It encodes CASAGQANQPQHF.

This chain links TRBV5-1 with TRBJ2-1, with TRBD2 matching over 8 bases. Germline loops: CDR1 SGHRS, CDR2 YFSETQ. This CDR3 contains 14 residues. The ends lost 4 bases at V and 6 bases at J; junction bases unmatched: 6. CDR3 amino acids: CASSHETSVNEQFF. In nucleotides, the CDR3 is TGCGCCAGCAGCCACGAGACTAGCGTCAATGAGCAGTTCTTC.

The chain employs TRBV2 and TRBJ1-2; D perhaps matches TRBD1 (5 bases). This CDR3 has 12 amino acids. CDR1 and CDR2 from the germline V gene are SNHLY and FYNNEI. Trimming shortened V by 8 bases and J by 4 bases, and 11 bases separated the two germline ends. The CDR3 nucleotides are TGTGCCAGCCGGGCAGGGATCTATGGCTACACCTTC. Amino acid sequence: CASRAGIYGYTF.